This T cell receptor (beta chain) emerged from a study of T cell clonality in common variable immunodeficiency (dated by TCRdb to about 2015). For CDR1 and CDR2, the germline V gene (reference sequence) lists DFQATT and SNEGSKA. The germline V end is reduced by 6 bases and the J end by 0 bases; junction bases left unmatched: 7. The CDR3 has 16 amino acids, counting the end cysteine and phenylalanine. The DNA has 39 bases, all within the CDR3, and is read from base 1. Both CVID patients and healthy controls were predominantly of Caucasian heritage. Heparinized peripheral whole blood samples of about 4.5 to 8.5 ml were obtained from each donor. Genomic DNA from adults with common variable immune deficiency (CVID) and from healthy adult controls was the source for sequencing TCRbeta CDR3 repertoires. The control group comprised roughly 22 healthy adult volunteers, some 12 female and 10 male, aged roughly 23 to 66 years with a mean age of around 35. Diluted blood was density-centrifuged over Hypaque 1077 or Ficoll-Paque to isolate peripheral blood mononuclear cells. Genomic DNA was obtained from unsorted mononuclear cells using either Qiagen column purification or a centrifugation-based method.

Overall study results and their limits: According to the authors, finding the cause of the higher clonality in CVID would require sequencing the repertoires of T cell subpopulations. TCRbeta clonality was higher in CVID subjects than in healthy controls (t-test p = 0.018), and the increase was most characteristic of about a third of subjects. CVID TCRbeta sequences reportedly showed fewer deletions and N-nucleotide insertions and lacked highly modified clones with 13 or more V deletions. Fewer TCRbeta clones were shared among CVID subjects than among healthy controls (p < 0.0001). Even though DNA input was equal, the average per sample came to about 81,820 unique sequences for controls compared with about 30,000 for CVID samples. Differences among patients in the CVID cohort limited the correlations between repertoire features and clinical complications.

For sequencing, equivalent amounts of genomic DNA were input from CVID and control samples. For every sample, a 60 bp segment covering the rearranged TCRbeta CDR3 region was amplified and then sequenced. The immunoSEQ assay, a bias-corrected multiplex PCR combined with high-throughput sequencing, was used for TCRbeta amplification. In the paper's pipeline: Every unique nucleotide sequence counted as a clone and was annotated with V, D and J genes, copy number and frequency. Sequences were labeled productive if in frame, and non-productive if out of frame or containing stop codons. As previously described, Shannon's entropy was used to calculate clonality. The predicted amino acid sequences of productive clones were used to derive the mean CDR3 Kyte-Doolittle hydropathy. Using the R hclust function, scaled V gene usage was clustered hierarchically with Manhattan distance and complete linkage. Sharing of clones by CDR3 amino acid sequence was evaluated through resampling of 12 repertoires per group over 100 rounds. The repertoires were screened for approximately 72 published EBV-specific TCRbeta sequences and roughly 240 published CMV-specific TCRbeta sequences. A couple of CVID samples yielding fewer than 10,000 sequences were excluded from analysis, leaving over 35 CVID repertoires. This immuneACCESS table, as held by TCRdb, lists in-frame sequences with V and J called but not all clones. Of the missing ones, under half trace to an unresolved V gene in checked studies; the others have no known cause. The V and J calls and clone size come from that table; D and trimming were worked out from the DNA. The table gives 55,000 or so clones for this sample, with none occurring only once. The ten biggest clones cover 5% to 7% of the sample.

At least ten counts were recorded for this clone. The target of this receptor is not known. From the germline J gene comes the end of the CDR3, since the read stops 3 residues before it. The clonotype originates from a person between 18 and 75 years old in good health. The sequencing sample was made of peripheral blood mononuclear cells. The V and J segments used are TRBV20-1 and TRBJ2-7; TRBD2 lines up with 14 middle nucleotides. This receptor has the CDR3 CSAFGTSGSYSYEQYF. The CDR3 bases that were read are TGCAGTGCATTCGGGACTAGCGGGAGTTACTCCTACGAG.